The entry that follows covers one T cell receptor beta chain sequence. Its antigen is still unknown. Nothing much larger sits one base from this clone, and base qualities are not available. Relative to germline, V is 2 bases shorter and J is 1 base shorter, with 8 bases between their ends. Including the terminal cysteine and phenylalanine, the CDR3 comprises 14 residues. The DNA shown is the 42-base CDR3, in frame from base 1. As encoded in the germline V gene, CDR1 is SNHLY while CDR2 is FYNNEI. The cohort was made up of 500 to 800 healthy bone marrow donors. Cohort members were all nominally healthy when sampled, although unrecorded immune exposures were likely present. The donor was CMV seronegative and was included in the group of about 400 seronegative cohort members. Each donor provided a peripheral blood sample, and peripheral blood mononuclear cells were used for TCR beta sequencing. The Qiagen DNeasy Blood Extraction Kit was used to extract genomic DNA from the blood cell samples.

The data stem from a study of cytomegalovirus exposure and HLA in healthy donors (dated by TCRdb to 2015 to 2018). At the level of the whole study: According to an earlier analysis of 587 of the donors, 200 million or so T cells yielded approximately 120 million unique TCR beta sequences and about 300 Gb of sequence data. Roughly 300 gigabases of sequencing data and tens of millions of unique TCR sequences were included in an early release covering over 600 HLA-typed donors. The genetic ancestry cluster associated with self-reported Caucasian donors included over 80% of the 300 to 450 genotyped donors. The aim of the study was to test whether cataloging public T cell receptors could identify signatures of past pathogen exposure. The study profiled the T cell repertoires of 550 to 700 subjects by immunosequencing and related them to cytomegalovirus serostatus. A separate validation cohort of roughly 130 different subjects was used in addition to the roughly 620-subject first cohort. The study combined high-throughput TCR immunosequencing, statistical association of individual TCRs with disease status, and machine learning to predict cytomegalovirus infection status. In a later analysis, previously published TCR beta repertoires from 550 to 700 donors were re-analyzed and high-resolution HLA genotyping was added so that TCR occurrence patterns could be studied. The later analysis used no new phenotypic data to find candidate immune exposures, relying instead on TCR beta sequences and their occurrence across donors. An earlier analysis of around 540 of the donors applied high-throughput TCR beta sequencing to assess whether each TCR beta V gene segment acted as functional or pseudogenic. Alongside the repertoire data, information on donor age, sex, ethnicity and CMV serostatus was compiled. A later genetic analysis took genome-wide SNP genotypes for 398 of the 666 donors and used that subset as a discovery cohort. Every repertoire in the discovery cohort had been generated on one and the same sequencing platform. Both class I and class II loci were covered by HLA typing, at four-digit resolution. Typing coverage differed by locus: A, B, C, DRB1 and DQB1 were typed in roughly 620-630 donors, DQA1 in roughly 500, DPA1 in approximately 610, and DPB1 in roughly 470. Four or five DR-DQ haplotypes were handled as single units for association and clustering because linkage in the cohort was strong. On average, roughly 250,000 unique TCR beta nucleotide sequences were sequenced per donor among 398 genotyped donors of the cohort, with 15% to 20% of those sequences being non-productive. Points the paper makes about the study in general: A later genetic analysis associated a missense DCLRE1C variant with V-gene and J-gene trimming of TCR beta chains, and an independent cohort replicated the association. A cluster of highly shared sequence variants was judged likely to represent a technical artifact of the sequencing pipeline. Most TCR sequences were seen in very few donors, while some public TCRs were found in many individuals. Three of the identified cytomegalovirus-associated TCR beta chains were confirmed in vitro to be specific for cytomegalovirus antigens. The study listed 150 to 200 TCR beta chains as associated with cytomegalovirus. Several of the top co-occurrence clusters appeared to be linked to parvovirus B19, influenza, CMV and Epstein-Barr virus, according to a later analysis. Only TCR beta chains were sequenced in this cohort, and the absence of alpha or paired-chain data limited detectable features. Sequencing depth was assumed to be roughly uniform across donors in the presence/absence analyses, though that assumption may not hold. Because counts were too low, more than 15 rarely observed V segments, including chromosome 9 orphons, were excluded from the earlier analysis of fewer than 650 of the donors. A further reported finding was that TCR beta sequences accurately predicted the HLA-A and HLA-B alleles for most subjects in the first cohort. Because HLA typing was missing for some donors at each locus, association tests included only the typed subset. According to the authors, the approach could potentially be generalized to other disease states and immunological phenotypes. A later genetic analysis reported fewer N-insertions in productive TCRs among donors in an Asian-associated ancestry cluster than the approximately 700-donor mean. The classifier was reported to diagnose cytomegalovirus status with high specificity and sensitivity in both the original and validation cohorts. Linkage disequilibrium might explain the correlated functional status among segregating V segments, but an unknown experimental factor could not be excluded. A later analysis found that HLA-associated TCR beta chains were more clonally expanded and had lower generation probabilities than equally common non-associated chains. According to a later analysis, TCR association rates differed among HLA loci, with DRB1 alleles showing the most associated TCRs and HLA-C alleles showing the fewest. Assigning TCR associations to individual alleles was difficult when HLA alleles, especially DR and DQ, strongly co-occurred. In an earlier analysis of 587 of the donors, most TCR beta V segments were observed in productive rearrangements about 87% or about 30% of the time, broadly matching IMGT annotations. At a false discovery rate of 0.05, a later analysis linked under 20,000 TCR beta sequences to specific HLA alleles. The only immune exposure information available for the cohort was CMV serostatus. According to a later analysis, most CMV-associated TCR beta chains appeared to be HLA-restricted, and the HLA associations seemed to be driven largely by CMV exposure. Some IMGT-functional V segments, including TRBV6-2 and TRBV6-3, could not be told apart with the 87-base-pair reads, so those segments were excluded.

Library preparation was by the immunoSEQ multiplex PCR assay. A mixture of 60 forward primers for TCR Vbeta segments and 13 reverse primers for TCR Jbeta segments was used in the multiplex PCR. The CDR3 region of rearranged TCR beta genes was amplified from genomic DNA by a multiplex PCR assay. The amplified TCR beta libraries were sequenced on the Illumina HiSeq System as 87-base-pair reads. Per the authors' processing: In a later analysis, tens of millions of unique TCR beta chains were counted across the approximately 640 repertoires, and roughly 11 million of these chains were shared by at least two donors. Raw reads were error-corrected and collapsed into unique sequences with a nearest-neighbor algorithm that merged closely related sequences to remove PCR and sequencing errors. To assign V, D and J gene segments, CDR3 sequences were aligned to IMGT reference sequences. For a sequence to be retained, a match of at least six nucleotides to both a V gene segment and a J gene segment was required. Rearrangements were called productive when the CDR3 lacked stop codons and stayed in frame with V and J; all others were non-productive. Following IMGT convention, CDR3 was defined as the stretch from the second conserved V-encoded cysteine to the conserved J-encoded phenylalanine. In an earlier analysis of 550 to 650 of the donors, sequences lacking an unambiguous match to a single V gene segment were excluded. An earlier analysis of some 500 of the donors classified V segments as functional when productive rearrangements were above 56.7% and as segregating when the standard deviation between donors was above 5%. A statistical classification framework was built for diagnosing cytomegalovirus status from the catalog of TCR beta chain sequences. A later analysis assigned V and J genes by comparing TCR nucleotide sequences with IMGT/GENE-DB human TR gene sequences. Using the TCRdist pipeline, a later analysis assigned CDR3 sequences along with most-parsimonious VDJ recombination scenarios. In a later analysis, every TCR beta chain was defined by the combination of its CDR3 amino acid sequence and its V-gene family, and reads without a unique V-gene family were dropped. As a way to deal with suspected cross-contamination and a sequencing artifact, a later analysis dropped 450 to 600 nucleotide sequences that were highly shared and had low generation probability. In a later analysis, a clonal expansion index for each public chain was calculated from normalized within-repertoire ranks of inferred template counts. In a later analysis, generation probabilities were computed using a VDJ recombination model fitted to out-of-frame rearrangements, and the results were checked against IGoR. In a later analysis, TCR-TCR, TCR-HLA and TCR-CMV co-occurrence was scored with hypergeometric tests, and a repertoire-size bias correction was applied to TCR pairs. A later analysis estimated false discovery rates by permuting HLA or CMV assignments 20 times. In a later analysis, co-occurring TCRs were grouped with DBSCAN, and TCRdist sequence similarity was added when clustering was performed within HLA-allele-positive subsets. Repertoires with fewer than 30,000 or more than 120,000 public chains, plus five repertoires with anomalous nucleotide sharing, were excluded from co-occurrence clustering. TCRdb re-hosts the immuneACCESS table, in-frame sequences only. Its copies lack some clones; in the studies checked, an unresolved V gene accounts for under half of them, and the cause for the rest is not known. V, J and clone size are taken as reported in that table, and D and trimming were inferred from the DNA itself. The sample table contains more than 90,000 clones; only one count was recorded for roughly 82% of them. The top ten hold under 11% of the sample.

The rearrangement joined TRBV2 to TRBJ1-2; D gene: possibly TRBD1, on 5 matching bases. The specimen sequenced was PBMCs. The origin of this receptor is a man aged 50 or older in good health and CMV-seronegative. Here the CDR3 is given as CASSEQGNNYGYTF. The DNA is TGTGCCAGCAGTGAACAGGGAAATAACTATGGCTACACCTTC.